This T cell receptor (beta chain) was sequenced in a study of memory CD4+ T cells and cytomegalovirus serostatus. Study context: Donors were healthy Belgian adults, several CMV seropositive and approximately 23 seronegative.

Concerning this clone itself: Its cognate antigen is unknown.

Here immunoSEQ multiplex PCR was the method, and the copy in TCRdb shows in-frame clones only, minus some. Of around 62,000 clones in the sample, about 76% are singletons; the top ten hold about 4.7%. Looked up from germline, CDR1 is LNHNV and CDR2 is YYDKDF (reference sequence). With 0 bases removed from V and 7 bases from J, the gap between germline ends came to 10 bases. This CDR3 has 14 amino acids. Study-wide points: About two fifths of the roughly 150 known CMV-associated TCRbeta sequences appeared in CD4+ memory.

Single viable CD3+CD4+CD8-CD45RO+ cells were sorted as the memory CD4+ T cells. CMV serostatus came from serum IgG against pp150, pp28, p38, p52. Positive selection with CD4 microbeads enriched total CD4+ T cells. The sequenced sample consisted of memory CD4+ T cells from blood. The chain is built from TRBV15 and TRBJ1-5, with a tentative D call TRBD1 (5 bases). This TCR came from an adult in good health and CMV-seropositive. The CDR3 protein is CATSREGVKQPQHF. DNA of the CDR3: TGTGCCACCAGCAGAGAGGGGGTTAAGCAGCCCCAGCATTTT.